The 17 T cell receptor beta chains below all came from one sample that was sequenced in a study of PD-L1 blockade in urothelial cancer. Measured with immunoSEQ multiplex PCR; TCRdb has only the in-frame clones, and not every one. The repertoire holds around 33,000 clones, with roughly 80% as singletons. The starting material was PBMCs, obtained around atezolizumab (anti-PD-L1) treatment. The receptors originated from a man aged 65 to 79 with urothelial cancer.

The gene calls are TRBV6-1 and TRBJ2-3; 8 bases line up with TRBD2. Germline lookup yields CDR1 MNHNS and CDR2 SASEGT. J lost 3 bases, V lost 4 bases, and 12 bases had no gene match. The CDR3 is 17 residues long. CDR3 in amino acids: CASSAAGELFVTDTQYF. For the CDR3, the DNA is TGTGCCAGCAGTGCAGCGGGAGAGTTGTTTGTTACAGATACGCAGTATTTT.

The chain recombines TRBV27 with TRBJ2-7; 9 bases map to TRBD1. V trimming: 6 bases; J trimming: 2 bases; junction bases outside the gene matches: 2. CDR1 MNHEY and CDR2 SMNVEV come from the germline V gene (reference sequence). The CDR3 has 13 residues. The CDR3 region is CASRDRGPYEQYF. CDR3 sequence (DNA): TGTGCCAGCAGGGACAGGGGACCCTACGAGCAGTACTTC.

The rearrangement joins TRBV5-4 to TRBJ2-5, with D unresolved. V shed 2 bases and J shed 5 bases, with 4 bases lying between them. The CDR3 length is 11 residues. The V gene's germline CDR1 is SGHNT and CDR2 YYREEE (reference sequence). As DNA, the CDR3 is TGTGCCAGCAGCTTCTTGGAGACCCAGTACTTC. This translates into CASSFLETQYF.

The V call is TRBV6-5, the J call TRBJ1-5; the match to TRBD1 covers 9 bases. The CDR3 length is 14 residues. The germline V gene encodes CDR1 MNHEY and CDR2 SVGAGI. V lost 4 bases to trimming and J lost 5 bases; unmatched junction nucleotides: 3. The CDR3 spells CASSFRQGDQPQHF. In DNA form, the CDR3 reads TGTGCCAGCAGTTTCCGACAGGGGGATCAGCCCCAGCATTTT.

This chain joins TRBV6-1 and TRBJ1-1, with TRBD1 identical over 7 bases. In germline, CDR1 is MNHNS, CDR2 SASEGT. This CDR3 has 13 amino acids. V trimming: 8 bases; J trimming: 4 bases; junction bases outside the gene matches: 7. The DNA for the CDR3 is TGTGCCAGCGCTCACAGGGGCATCACTGAAGCTTTCTTT. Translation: CASAHRGITEAFF.

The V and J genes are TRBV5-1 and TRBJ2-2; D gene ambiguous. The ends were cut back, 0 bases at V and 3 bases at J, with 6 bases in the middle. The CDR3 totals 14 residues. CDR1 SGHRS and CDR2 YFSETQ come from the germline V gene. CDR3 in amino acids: CASSLVPDTGELFF. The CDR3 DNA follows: TGCGCCAGCAGCTTGGTGCCGGACACCGGGGAGCTGTTTTTT.

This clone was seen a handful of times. The CDR3: CASSLGGVKDTQYF. CDR3 nucleotide sequence: TGCGCCAGCAGCTTGGGGGGGGTGAAGGATACGCAGTATTTT. The chain combines TRBV5-1 with TRBJ2-3, with TRBD2 as a possible D gene (6 bases). This CDR3 contains 14 residues. Germline CDR1 is SGHRS and CDR2 is YFSETQ. V was shortened by 0 bases and J by 6 bases, with 11 bases between the two germline ends.

In DNA form, the CDR3 reads TGCAGCGCCCAACAGCTGAACACTGAAGCTTTCTTT. Translated, it gives CSAQQLNTEAFF. The chain uses TRBV29-1 and TRBJ1-1; D gene uncertain. The CDR3 covers 12 residues. Trimming pared 7 bases from V and 0 bases from J, leaving 9 bases between. Germline V gene data show CDR1 as SQVTM and CDR2 as ANQGSEA.

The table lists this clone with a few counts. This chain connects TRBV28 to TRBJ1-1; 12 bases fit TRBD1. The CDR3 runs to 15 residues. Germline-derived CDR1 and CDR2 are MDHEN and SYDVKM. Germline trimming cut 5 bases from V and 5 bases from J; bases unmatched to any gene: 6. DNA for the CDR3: TGTGCCAGCAGTATGGGACAGGGGGCGCAAACTGAAGCTTTCTTT. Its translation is CASSMGQGAQTEAFF. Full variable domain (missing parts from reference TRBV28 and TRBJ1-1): DVKVTQSSRYLVKRTGEKVFLECVQDMDHENMFWYRQDPGLGLRLIYFSYDVKMKEKGDIPEGYSVSREKKERFSLILESASTNQTSMYLCASSMGQGAQTEAFFGQGTRLTVV.

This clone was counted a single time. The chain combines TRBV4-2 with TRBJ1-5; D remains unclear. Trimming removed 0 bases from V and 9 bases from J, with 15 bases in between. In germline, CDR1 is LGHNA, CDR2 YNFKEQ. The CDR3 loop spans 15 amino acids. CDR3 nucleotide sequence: TGTGCCAGCAGCCAAGATTGGGAGCCCGAGAGGCCCCAGCATTTT. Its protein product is CASSQDWEPERPQHF.

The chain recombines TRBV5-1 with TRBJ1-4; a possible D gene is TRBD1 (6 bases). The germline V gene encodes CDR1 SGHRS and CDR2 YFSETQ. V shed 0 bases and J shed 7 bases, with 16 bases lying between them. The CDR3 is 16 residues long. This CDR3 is CASSLEVQGLGEKLFF. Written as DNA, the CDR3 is TGCGCCAGCAGCTTGGAAGTTCAGGGGTTGGGTGAAAAACTGTTTTTT.

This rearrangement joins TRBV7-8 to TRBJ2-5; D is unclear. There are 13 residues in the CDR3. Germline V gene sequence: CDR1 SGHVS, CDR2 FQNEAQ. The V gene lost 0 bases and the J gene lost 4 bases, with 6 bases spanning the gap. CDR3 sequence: CASSLALGETQYF. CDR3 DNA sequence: TGTGCCAGCAGCTTAGCGCTAGGAGAGACCCAGTACTTC.

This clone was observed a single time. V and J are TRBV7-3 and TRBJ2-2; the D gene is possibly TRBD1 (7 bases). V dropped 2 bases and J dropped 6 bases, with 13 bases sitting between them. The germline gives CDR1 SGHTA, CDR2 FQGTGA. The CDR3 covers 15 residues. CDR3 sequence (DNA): TGTGCCAGCAGCTTATTAGGCAGGGGGGCCGGGGAGCTGTTTTTT. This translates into CASSLLGRGAGELFF.

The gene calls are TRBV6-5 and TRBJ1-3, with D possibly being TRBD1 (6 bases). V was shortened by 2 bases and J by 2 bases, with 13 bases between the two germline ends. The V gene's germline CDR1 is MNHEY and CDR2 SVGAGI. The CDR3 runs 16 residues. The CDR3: CASSYRLGAAGNTIYF. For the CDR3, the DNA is TGTGCCAGCAGTTACCGGCTGGGGGCTGCTGGAAACACCATATATTTT.

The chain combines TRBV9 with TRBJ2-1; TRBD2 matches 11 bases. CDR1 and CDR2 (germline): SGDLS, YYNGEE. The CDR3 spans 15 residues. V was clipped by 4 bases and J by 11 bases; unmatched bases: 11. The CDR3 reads CASSPSLAGVTQQFF. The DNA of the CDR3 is TGTGCCAGCAGCCCCTCACTAGCGGGAGTAACTCAGCAGTTCTTC.

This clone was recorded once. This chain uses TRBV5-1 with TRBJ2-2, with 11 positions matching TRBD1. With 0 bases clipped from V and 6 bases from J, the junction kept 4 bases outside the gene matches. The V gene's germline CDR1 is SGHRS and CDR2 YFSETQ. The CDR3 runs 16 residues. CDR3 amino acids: CASSLDGQGAAGELFF. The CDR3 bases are TGCGCCAGCAGCTTGGACGGACAGGGGGCGGCCGGGGAGCTGTTTTTT.

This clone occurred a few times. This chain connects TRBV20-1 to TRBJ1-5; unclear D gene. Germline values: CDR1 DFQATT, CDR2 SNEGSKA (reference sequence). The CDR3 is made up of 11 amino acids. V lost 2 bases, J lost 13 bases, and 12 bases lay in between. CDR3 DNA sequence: TGCAGTGCTAGACAGAGCGGCGTACAGCATTTT. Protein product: CSARQSGVQHF.